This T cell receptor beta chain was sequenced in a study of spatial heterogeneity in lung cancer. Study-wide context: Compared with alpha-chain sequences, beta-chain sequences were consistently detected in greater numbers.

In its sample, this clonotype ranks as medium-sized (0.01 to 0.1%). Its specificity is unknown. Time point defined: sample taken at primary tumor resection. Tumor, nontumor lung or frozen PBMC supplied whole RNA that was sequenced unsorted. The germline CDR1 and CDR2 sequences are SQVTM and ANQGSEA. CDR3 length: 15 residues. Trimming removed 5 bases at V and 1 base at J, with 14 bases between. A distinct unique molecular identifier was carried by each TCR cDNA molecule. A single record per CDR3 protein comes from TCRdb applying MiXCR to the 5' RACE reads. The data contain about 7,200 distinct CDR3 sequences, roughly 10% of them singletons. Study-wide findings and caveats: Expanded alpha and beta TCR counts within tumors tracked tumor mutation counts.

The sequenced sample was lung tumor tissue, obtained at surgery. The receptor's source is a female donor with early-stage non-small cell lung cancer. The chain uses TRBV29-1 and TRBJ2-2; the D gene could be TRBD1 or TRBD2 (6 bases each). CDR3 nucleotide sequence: TGCAGCGTTATCGGGGGCAGCTTGAACACCGGGGAGCTGTTTTTT. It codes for CSVIGGSLNTGELFF.